A single sample is the source of the 8 T cell receptor beta chains below, sequenced in a study of T-cell memory formation after mild COVID-19. MiXCR, applied by TCRdb to the 5' RACE reads, yields one record per CDR3 protein. Of tens of thousands of distinct CDR3 sequences in the sample, about 13% were seen once. The sequenced sample consisted of PBMCs or a T cell subset sorted from them (not recorded which). The receptor source for this set is an adult woman who had mild COVID-19 (a few samples of this study predate the infection). Cell type and time point are not known.

The chain recombines TRBV25-1 with TRBJ2-7; no clear D gene. CDR3 length: 15 amino acids. The germline V gene encodes CDR1 MGHDK and CDR2 SYGVNS. V was pared by 3 bases and J by 1 base, with 13 bases between. The DNA of the CDR3 is TGTGCCAGCAGTGATTCAGGCTTGGTTTCCTACGAGCAGTACTTC. This translates into CASSDSGLVSYEQYF.

The chain is built from TRBV5-1 and TRBJ1-1, with TRBD1 as a possible D gene (5 bases). CDR1 is SGHRS and CDR2 is YFSETQ in the germline V gene. The V gene lost 4 bases and the J gene lost 4 bases, with 17 bases spanning the gap. The CDR3 loop spans 15 amino acids. CDR3: CASSASSGGRTEAFF. Here the CDR3 DNA reads TGCGCCAGCAGCGCATCGTCGGGGGGTCGCACTGAAGCTTTCTTT. Variable domain in full (rest from reference TRBV5-1 and TRBJ1-1): KAGVTQTPRYLIKTRGQQVTLSCSPISGHRSVSWYQQTPGQGLQFLFEYFSETQRNKGNFPGRFSGRQFSNSRSEMNVSTLELGDSALYLCASSASSGGRTEAFFGQGTRLTVV.

The rearrangement joins TRBV10-3 to TRBJ2-3; D is unresolved. V gave up 10 bases and J gave up 0 bases, with 17 bases separating them. The germline gives CDR1 ENHRY, CDR2 SYGVKD. The CDR3 has 15 amino acids. The CDR3 nucleotides are TGTGCCACCAGAGACGCCCCAAGGAGCACAGATACGCAGTATTTT. Amino acids: CATRDAPRSTDTQYF.

This clonotype was seen repeatedly, ten times or more. This sequence joins TRBV3-1 and TRBJ2-4, with a tentative D call TRBD2 (6 bases). V was cut by 1 base and J by 16 bases, with 17 bases left in between. The V gene's germline CDR1 is LGHDT and CDR2 YNNKEL (reference sequence). CDR3 size: 13 residues. The CDR3 DNA reads TGTGCCAGCAGCCAAGGGTTCGACGGGGACTTCTACTTC. As protein: CASSQGFDGDFYF. The variable domain in full, with the rest retrieved from reference TRBV3-1 and TRBJ2-4, is DTAVSQTPKYLVTQMGNDKSIKCEQNLGHDTMYWYKQDSKKFLKIMFSYNNKELIINETVPNRFSPKSPDKAHLNLHINSLELGDSAVYFCASSQGFDGDFYFGAGTRLSVL.

This clonotype was seen a handful of times. J is TRBJ1-1 and V is TRBV12-5; 8 positions agree with TRBD1. The CDR3 is 15 amino acids. V shed 0 bases and J 4 bases; nucleotides not matched to a gene: 4. CDR1 is LGHNT and CDR2 is FRNRAP in the germline V gene. CDR3 region: CASGLVGTGGTEAFF. The CDR3 DNA is TGTGCTAGTGGTTTGGTAGGGACAGGTGGCACTGAAGCTTTCTTT.

The rearrangement joins TRBV9 to TRBJ2-3, with TRBD1 matching over 9 bases. Germline CDR1 and CDR2: SGDLS and YYNGEE. Trimming removed 0 bases from V and 0 bases from J; junction bases left unmatched: 5. The CDR3 covers 17 residues. CDR3 bases: TGTGCCAGCAGCGTAGATGGGACAGGGTGGAGCACAGATACGCAGTATTTT. It is translated as CASSVDGTGWSTDTQYF.

This chain joins TRBV9 and TRBJ2-2; D may correspond to TRBD1 or TRBD2 (5 bases each). The CDR3 has 16 amino acids. V was shortened by 0 bases and J by 4 bases, with 13 bases between the two germline ends. CDR1 is SGDLS and CDR2 is YYNGEE in the germline V gene. CDR3 sequence: CASSVAGYEGTGELFF. The CDR3 nucleotides read TGTGCCAGCAGCGTAGCAGGGTATGAGGGCACCGGGGAGCTGTTTTTT.

This clonotype was seen more than once but under ten times. V and J are TRBV5-1 and TRBJ2-7, with D unresolved. V was trimmed by 5 bases and J by 1 base, leaving 10 bases between them. The CDR3 sequence is 13 residues long. CDR1 and CDR2 from the germline V gene are SGHRS and YFSETQ. The CDR3 DNA reads TGCGCCAGCAGATCGGAGACTTCCTACGAGCAGTACTTC. Translation gives CASRSETSYEQYF.